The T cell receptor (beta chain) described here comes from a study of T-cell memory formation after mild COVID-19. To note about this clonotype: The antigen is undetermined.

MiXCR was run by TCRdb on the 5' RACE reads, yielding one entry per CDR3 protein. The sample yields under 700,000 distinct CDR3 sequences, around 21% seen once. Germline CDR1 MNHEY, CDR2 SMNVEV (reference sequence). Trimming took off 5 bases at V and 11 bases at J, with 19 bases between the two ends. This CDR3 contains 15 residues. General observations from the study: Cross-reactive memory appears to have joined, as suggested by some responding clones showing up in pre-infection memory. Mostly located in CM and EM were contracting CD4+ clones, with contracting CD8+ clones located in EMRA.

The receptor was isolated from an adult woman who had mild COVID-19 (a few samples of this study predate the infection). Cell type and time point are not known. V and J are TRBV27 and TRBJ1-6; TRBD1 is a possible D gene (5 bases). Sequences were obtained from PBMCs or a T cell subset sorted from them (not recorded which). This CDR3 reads CASSPRFQGYTPLHF. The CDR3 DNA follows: TGTGCCAGCAGTCCTCGTTTCCAGGGTTATACACCCCTCCACTTT.